The next 22 T cell receptor beta chains were all read from a single sample in a study of T-cell memory formation after mild COVID-19. TCRdb reprocessed the 5' RACE reads with MiXCR, giving one entry per CDR3 protein. The data show 400,000 to 500,000 distinct CDR3 sequences, around 18% seen once. The sequenced sample was PBMCs or a T cell subset sorted from them (not recorded which). These receptors were collected from an adult woman who had mild COVID-19 (a few samples of this study predate the infection). Cell type and time point are not known.

This sequence joins TRBV9 and TRBJ2-1; 12 bases are shared with TRBD1. CDR1 SGDLS and CDR2 YYNGEE come from the germline V gene. The CDR3 loop spans 16 amino acids. V was clipped by 4 bases and J by 6 bases; unmatched bases: 8. The CDR3, as DNA: TGTGCCAGCAGCTCGCCGGGACAGGGGGCTTTCAATGAGCAGTTCTTC. The encoded protein is CASSSPGQGAFNEQFF.

This clonotype showed up just a few times. V and J are TRBV3-1 and TRBJ2-2; D uncertain. CDR1 LGHDT and CDR2 YNNKEL come from the germline V gene (reference sequence). The CDR3 spans 16 residues. Trimming took 0 bases from V and 1 from J, leaving 9 bases between them. The CDR3 sequence is CASSQERLRNTGELFF. The CDR3, as DNA: TGTGCCAGCAGCCAAGAACGCTTGAGGAACACCGGGGAGCTGTTTTTT.

The V gene is TRBV5-1, the J gene TRBJ2-4; 7 nucleotides line up with TRBD2. Germline loops: CDR1 SGHRS, CDR2 YFSETQ. This CDR3 region has 14 residues. With V trimmed by 4 bases and J by 8 bases, 9 bases remained unmatched. The CDR3: CASSPGGGTDIQYF. The CDR3 bases are TGCGCCAGCAGCCCCGGCGGGGGAACGGACATTCAGTACTTC.

This clonotype was detected a few times. The genes are TRBV24-1 and TRBJ1-2; D gene unclear. V lost 5 bases to trimming and J lost 3 bases, with 12 bases between them. Germline-derived CDR1 and CDR2 are KGHDR and SFDVKD. The CDR3 consists of 14 residues. CDR3 residues: CATSGTVRDYGYTF. The CDR3 region has the DNA TGTGCCACCAGTGGTACAGTGAGGGACTATGGCTACACCTTC.

This clonotype has just a few counts. The chain links TRBV10-3 to TRBJ2-7; possible D gene TRBD1, 6 bases. The CDR3 length is 12 residues. Trimming removed 10 bases from V and 0 bases from J, with 10 bases in between. The V gene's germline CDR1 is ENHRY and CDR2 SYGVKD. The DNA of the CDR3 is TGTGCCACCACGACAGGCTCCTACGAGCAGTACTTC. Residues: CATTTGSYEQYF.

The chain carries TRBV5-1 and TRBJ1-5; D might be TRBD1 (6 bases). Germline CDR1 SGHRS, CDR2 YFSETQ. The V and J ends lost 4 bases and 7 bases respectively, with 18 bases between them. CDR3 length: 15 residues. Here the CDR3 reads CASSPGGGQQQPQHF. CDR3 DNA: TGCGCCAGCAGCCCGGGGGGGGGACAACAACAGCCCCAGCATTTT. The whole variable domain, filled in from reference TRBV5-1 and TRBJ1-5, reads KAGVTQTPRYLIKTRGQQVTLSCSPISGHRSVSWYQQTPGQGLQFLFEYFSETQRNKGNFPGRFSGRQFSNSRSEMNVSTLELGDSALYLCASSPGGGQQQPQHFGDGTRLSIL.

This clonotype was seen only a few times. The chain is built from TRBV20-1 and TRBJ1-5; D is unclear. Germline values: CDR1 DFQATT, CDR2 SNEGSKA (reference sequence). The CDR3 is made up of 15 amino acids. V was trimmed by 0 bases and J by 6 bases, leaving 15 bases between them. CDR3: CSARDGLLLGQPQHF. Written as DNA, the CDR3 is TGCAGTGCTAGAGATGGACTCTTACTGGGTCAGCCCCAGCATTTT.

CDR3 coding DNA: TGTGCCAGCGGAAGGAAGAACACTGAAGCTTTCTTT. It encodes CASGRKNTEAFF. The chain carries TRBV18 and TRBJ1-1; D gene ambiguous. Trimming stripped 8 bases from V and 1 base from J, with 8 bases between. CDR1 and CDR2 (germline): KGHSH, LQKENI. This CDR3 spans 12 amino acids.

The sample holds a few counts of this clonotype. The V call is TRBV6-7, the J call TRBJ2-2; weak D call: TRBD2 (6 bases). TRBV6-7 is an ORF; its function is uncertain. This CDR3 region has 16 residues. With 6 bases removed from V and 4 bases from J, the gap between germline ends came to 18 bases. For the CDR3, the DNA is TGTGCCAGCAGAAATTTGGGTGGGAGGCCCACCGGGGAGCTGTTTTTT. The encoded protein is CASRNLGGRPTGELFF.

This clonotype was seen a few times. The chain has TRBV12-3 or TRBV12-4 and TRBJ2-3; tentatively, D is TRBD2 (6 bases). The CDR3 is 11 amino acids. Trimming shortened V by 9 bases and J by 8 bases, and 12 bases separated the two germline ends. The CDR3 region is CASNHGGTQYF. CDR3 bases: TGTGCCAGTAACCACGGGGGTACGCAGTATTTT.

This clonotype has just a few counts. The chain is built from TRBV12-3 or TRBV12-4 and TRBJ2-3; 8 nucleotides align to TRBD2. There are 16 residues in the CDR3. V was pared by 7 bases and J by 6 bases, with 15 bases of the junction left unmatched. The CDR3 nucleotides are TGTGCCAGCAACTCACGGGAGGGGCAGGGCGCGGATACGCAGTATTTT. Its protein is CASNSREGQGADTQYF.

This sequence joins TRBV15 and TRBJ2-1; 9 positions match TRBD1. V shed 0 bases, J shed 14 bases, and the junction held 2 bases outside the gene matches. Germline CDR1 LNHNV, CDR2 YYDKDF (reference sequence). The CDR3 spans 12 residues. CDR3 region: CATSREQGAEFF. CDR3 sequence (DNA): TGTGCCACCAGCAGAGAACAGGGGGCGGAGTTCTTC. The entire variable domain, with the rest obtained from reference TRBV15 and TRBJ2-1, is as follows: DAMVIQNPRYQVTQFGKPVTLSCSQTLNHNVMYWYQQKSSQAPKLLFHYYDKDFNNEADTPDNFQSRRPNTSFCFLDIRSPGLGDTAMYLCATSREQGAEFFGPGTRLTVL.

This clonotype appeared a few times. The chain recombines TRBV6-2 or TRBV6-3 with TRBJ2-1, with TRBD2 matching over 7 bases. CDR1 MNHEY and CDR2 SVGEGT come from the germline V gene. V shed 10 bases and J 6 bases; nucleotides not matched to a gene: 12. This CDR3 region has 14 residues. This CDR3 reads CATLSGRGFNEQFF. The CDR3 DNA is TGTGCCACCCTTAGCGGGCGGGGGTTCAATGAGCAGTTCTTC.

This chain links TRBV7-2 with TRBJ1-5; D call uncertain. Trimming took off 0 bases at V and 4 bases at J, with 10 bases between the two ends. The CDR3 spans 15 residues. Germline CDR1 is SGHTA and CDR2 is FQGNSA. The CDR3 nucleotides read TGTGCCAGCAGCTTAGCATGGTCGGGGAATCAGCCCCAGCATTTT. Translating it yields CASSLAWSGNQPQHF.

This clonotype was counted a few times. The rearrangement joins TRBV7-3 to TRBJ1-2, with 11 nucleotides matching TRBD1. J was trimmed by 3 bases and V by 4 bases; bases with no gene match: 10. This CDR3 is 17 amino acids long. Germline assignment: CDR1 SGHTA and CDR2 FQGTGA. The CDR3 bases are TGTGCCAGCAGCTGGGAGGGACAGGGGGTCCTCCACTATGGCTACACCTTC. Amino acids: CASSWEGQGVLHYGYTF.

This clonotype was seen only a few times. The chain links TRBV5-1 to TRBJ1-2; D uncertain. Germline V gives CDR1 SGHRS, CDR2 YFSETQ. Trimming shortened V by 0 bases and J by 2 bases, and 11 bases separated the two germline ends. There are 15 residues in the CDR3. CDR3 loop: CASSLDTATNYGYTF. The CDR3 nucleotides read TGCGCCAGCAGCTTGGACACGGCGACAAACTATGGCTACACCTTC. The whole variable domain, filled in from reference TRBV5-1 and TRBJ1-2, reads KAGVTQTPRYLIKTRGQQVTLSCSPISGHRSVSWYQQTPGQGLQFLFEYFSETQRNKGNFPGRFSGRQFSNSRSEMNVSTLELGDSALYLCASSLDTATNYGYTFGSGTRLTVV.

The chain uses TRBV4-2 and TRBJ2-1, with 7 bases lining up with TRBD2. After removal of 1 base from V and 4 bases from J, the junction contained 7 bases not matched to a gene. The CDR3 has 16 residues. CDR1 is LGHNA and CDR2 is YNFKEQ in the germline V gene. The CDR3 spells CASSQGTGAGYNEQFF. As DNA, the CDR3 is TGTGCCAGCAGCCAAGGGACCGGAGCGGGGTACAATGAGCAGTTCTTC.

This clonotype was recorded a few times. The CDR3 region is CASSQGRGQGAEAFF. In DNA, the CDR3 is TGTGCCAGCAGCCAAGGCCGGGGACAGGGGGCTGAAGCTTTCTTT. This chain uses TRBV3-1 with TRBJ1-1; 11 nucleotides agree with TRBD1. The CDR3 contains 15 residues. Per the germline V gene, CDR1 is LGHDT and CDR2 is YNNKEL (reference sequence). V was pared by 1 base and J by 6 bases, with 4 bases of the junction left unmatched.

There are a few counts of this clonotype. The chain is built from TRBV29-1 and TRBJ2-7, with D uncertain. Germline-derived CDR1 and CDR2 are SQVTM and ANQGSEA. Trimming removed 3 bases at V and 3 bases at J, with 12 bases between. This CDR3 has 13 amino acids. CDR3 protein: CSVDKDGNYEQYF. The CDR3 DNA is TGCAGCGTTGATAAGGACGGCAACTACGAGCAGTACTTC.

This clonotype occurred many times. The rearrangement uses TRBV20-1 and TRBJ1-1, with 7 bases that match TRBD1. This CDR3 is 13 amino acids long. CDR1 and CDR2 from the germline V gene are DFQATT and SNEGSKA (reference sequence). J gave up 5 bases and V 6 bases, and 9 bases lay outside the gene matches. This CDR3 is CSARRGLSTEAFF. In DNA, the CDR3 is TGCAGTGCCAGGAGGGGGCTTTCGACTGAAGCTTTCTTT.

A few counts support this clonotype. The V and J genes are TRBV5-1 and TRBJ2-3; D is perhaps TRBD1 or TRBD2 (6 bases each). Germline V gives CDR1 SGHRS, CDR2 YFSETQ. V lost 3 bases, J lost 1 base, and 15 bases lay in between. This CDR3 is 16 amino acids long. DNA of the CDR3: TGCGCCAGCAGCTGGAGGGGGGCCGAGGGCACAGATACGCAGTATTTT. Protein: CASSWRGAEGTDTQYF.

This clonotype has a handful of counts. The chain has TRBV7-2 and TRBJ2-1; the D gene is possibly TRBD2 (6 bases). There are 15 residues in the CDR3. Trimming took 7 bases from V and 4 from J, leaving 17 bases between them. Germline V gives CDR1 SGHTA, CDR2 FQGNSA. The CDR3 reads CASTVGRVGYNEQFF. As DNA, the CDR3 is TGTGCCAGCACCGTCGGGAGAGTGGGGTACAATGAGCAGTTCTTC.